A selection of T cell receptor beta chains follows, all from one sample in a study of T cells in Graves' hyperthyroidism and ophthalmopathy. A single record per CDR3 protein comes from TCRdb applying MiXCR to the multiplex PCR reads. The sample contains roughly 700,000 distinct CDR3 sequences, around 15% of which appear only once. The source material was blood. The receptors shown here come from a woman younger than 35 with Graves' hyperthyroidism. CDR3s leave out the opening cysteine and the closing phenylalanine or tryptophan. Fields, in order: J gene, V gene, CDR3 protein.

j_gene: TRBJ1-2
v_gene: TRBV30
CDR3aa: AWRTGGYGYT

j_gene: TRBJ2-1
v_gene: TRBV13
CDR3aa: ASSPAPGYNGQF

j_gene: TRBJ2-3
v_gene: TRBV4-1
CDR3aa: ASSQGASPDTQY

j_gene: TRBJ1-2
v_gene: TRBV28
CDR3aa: ASSSRGFAGYT

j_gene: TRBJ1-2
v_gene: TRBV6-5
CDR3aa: ASSYRPIYGYT

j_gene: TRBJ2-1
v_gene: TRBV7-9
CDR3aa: ASSPRLAGEVNIYNEQF

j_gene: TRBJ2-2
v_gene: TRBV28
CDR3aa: ASQPPNTGELF

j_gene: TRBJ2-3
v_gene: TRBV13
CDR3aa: ASSQRTSGTTDTQY

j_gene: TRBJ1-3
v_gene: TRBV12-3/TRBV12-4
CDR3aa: ASSRGGARPGNTIY

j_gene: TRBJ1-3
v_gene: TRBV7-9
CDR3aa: ASSLVQVSGNTIY

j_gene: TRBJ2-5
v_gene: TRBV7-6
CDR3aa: ASSLPRDTGKETQY

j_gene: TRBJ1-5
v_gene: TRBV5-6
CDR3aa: ASSLRQGEYQPQH

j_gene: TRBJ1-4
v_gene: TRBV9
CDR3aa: ASSLEPTTNEKLF

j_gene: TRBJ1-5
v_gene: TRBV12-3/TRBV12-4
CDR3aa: ASSLRQGASNQPQH

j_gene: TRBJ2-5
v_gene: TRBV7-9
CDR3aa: ASSLAGTGILETQY

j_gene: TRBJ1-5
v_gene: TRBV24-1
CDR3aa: ATSDLTVERPQH

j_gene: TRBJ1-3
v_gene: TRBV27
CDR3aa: ASSFAGAGNTIY

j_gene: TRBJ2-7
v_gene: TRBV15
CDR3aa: ATSGEGVLGDAYEQY

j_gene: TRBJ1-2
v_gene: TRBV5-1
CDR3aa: ASSLYEKGANYGYT